The TCR beta chain under discussion was sequenced for a study of identical twins (dated by TCRdb to the mid-2010s). Some background on the complete study: To test whether fetal clonotypes persist, this study deep-sequenced TCR alpha and beta repertoires from monozygotic twins, from unrelated adults of various ages, and from cord blood. To rule out contamination, replicate twin experiments were performed at different times with different library preparation protocols.

Results the study describes overall, beyond this receptor: Invariant T cells such as MAIT and iNKT could partly confound zero-insertion analyses, although diverse VJ usage argued against such confounding for most clonotypes. Excess twin sharing in beta out-of-frame sequences was weaker because fewer shared sequences lowered the signal-to-noise ratio. Because the same donors could not be followed over many years, the conclusions relied on cross-sectional statistical analysis. Compared with coincidental sharing between unrelated individuals, out-of-frame TCR alpha sequences shared between twins had an excess of sequences with low generation probability. In monozygotic twins, out-of-frame TCR alpha sharing was systematically underestimated by recombination models, although the models agreed with sharing between unrelated individuals. Abundant cord blood beta clonotypes carried fewer insertions; young adult naive repertoires showed a weaker similar trend, while memory repertoires showed none.

Library preparation employed 5' RACE. The data were produced on an Illumina HiSeq 2000. A universal primer binding site was introduced by template switching, and a unique molecular identifier was present in the final cDNA, enabling accurate counting of TCR cDNA molecules. First-strand cDNA for TCR alpha and beta chains was synthesized from specific primers in the conserved constant-segment region. To control for contamination, every cDNA library was double barcoded, receiving both a SMART-Mk sample barcode and Illumina barcodes. TruSeq adapter sequences along with Illumina sample barcodes were introduced in two successive PCR steps. TCR alpha and beta cDNA libraries were sequenced on the Illumina HiSeq platform with custom primers. In the paper's pipeline: MiGEC processed the raw reads to extract unique molecular identifiers, while MiXCR was used to determine the CDR3 positions. For each individual, recombination models were inferred using an EM algorithm with the repgenHMM and IGoR tools. Shared clonotype analysis was performed with the tcR package in R, normalizing sharing by the product of cloneset sizes. To study raw recombination without the effects of thymic and clonal selection, out-of-frame nonproductive sequences were analyzed. The public reads were reanalyzed by TCRdb: fastp trimming at Q25, MiXCR alignment, in-frame beta chains only. For every CDR3 protein sequence, its rows merge into one entry that carries the most common genes and DNA. TCRdb, rather than the study authors, made the V and J calls. A total of some 240,000 distinct CDR3 sequences appear in this sample, about 9% of them only once. Of the sample, approximately 3% is held by the ten largest clones.

As for this clonotype: Its antigen remains unidentified. No base qualities exist here, and no much larger clone lies one base off it.

Every donor in the study was a healthy Caucasian. Three pairs of female monozygotic twins, all aged about 18 to 29 years, made up the twin cohort. CD4+ and CD8+ T cell populations were isolated with positive isolation kits from Invitrogen. A distance of 8 bases separates the germline ends of V and J, which lose 3 bases and 0 bases respectively. Reading the germline V gene gives CDR1 ENHRY and CDR2 SYGVKD. The CDR3 sequence holds 14 residues, the cysteine and phenylalanine included. The entry retains the CDR3 DNA only, 42 bases that are in frame from base 1. These data also featured in a second study, about yellow fever vaccine responses in identical twins. The second study reports: According to the authors, the vaccine-induced T cell response in identical twins seemed to be partly convergent and partly specific to each individual. The study precisely tracked vaccine-responding T cell clones in identical twins.

The sample comprised CD8+ T cells sorted from blood. The clonotype originates from a woman aged 18-29 years in good health. Recombination connected TRBV10-3 to TRBJ1-1, with the D gene call left open. In nucleotide form, the sequence is TGTGCCATCAGTGATCCAGACTTGAACACTGAAGCTTTCTTT. It is translated as CAISDPDLNTEAFF.